Shown below are 10 T cell receptor beta chains from a single sample sequenced in a study of blood T cell repertoires in COVID-19. TCRdb's copy holds only in-frame clones and misses some; the assay was immunoSEQ multiplex PCR. The sample yields 50,000 to 60,000 clones, nearly 85% seen once. Specimen: peripheral blood. These receptors all stem from a man aged 35-49 years with acute or convalescent COVID-19.

This clone was observed a handful of times. This chain connects TRBV5-6 to TRBJ2-7, with 7 bases matching TRBD1. The V gene end was trimmed by 0 bases and the J gene end by 3 bases; junction bases not matched to a gene: 6. This CDR3 has 15 amino acids. The germline V gene encodes CDR1 SGHDT and CDR2 YYEEEE. The CDR3 DNA follows: TGTGCCAGCAGCTTGGTGACAGGGAATTTCTACGAGCAGTACTTC. This codes for CASSLVTGNFYEQYF.

The J gene is TRBJ2-3, the V gene TRBV15; possible D gene TRBD2, 6 bases. The CDR3 spans 15 residues. Germline V lookup: CDR1 LNHNV, CDR2 YYDKDF (reference sequence). Between the trimmed V and J ends, which lost 3 bases and 4 bases, there was a span of 14 bases. CDR3 in DNA: TGTGCCACCAGCAGGAGGCAGGGAGGAGCAGATACGCAGTATTTT. Translating it yields CATSRRQGGADTQYF.

V and J are TRBV5-1 and TRBJ2-7, with 9 positions matching TRBD2. V lost 5 bases to trimming and J lost 0 bases; unmatched junction nucleotides: 12. Germline CDR1 and CDR2: SGHRS and YFSETQ. This CDR3 contains 17 residues. For the CDR3, the DNA is TGCGCCAGCAGGATTGCGGGAGGGTCCCGAAACTCCTACGAGCAGTACTTC. Amino acids: CASRIAGGSRNSYEQYF.

The chain joins TRBV7-8 to TRBJ2-1; D may be TRBD2 (5 bases). CDR3 length: 14 residues. V dropped 5 bases and J dropped 1 base, with 9 bases sitting between them. The germline V gene has CDR1 SGHVS and CDR2 FQNEAQ. The CDR3 spells CASSLTRSYNEQFF. The CDR3 coding sequence is TGTGCCAGCAGCCTAACTAGATCCTACAATGAGCAGTTCTTC.

The chain recombines TRBV6-4 with TRBJ1-5; 7 bases map to TRBD1. CDR1 MRHNA and CDR2 SNTAGT come from the germline V gene. The CDR3 covers 16 residues. With 0 bases clipped from V and 5 bases from J, the junction kept 7 bases outside the gene matches. CDR3 sequence reads: CASSDSGGQRDQPQHF. CDR3 in DNA: TGTGCCAGCAGTGACTCGGGGGGACAGAGAGATCAGCCCCAGCATTTT.

With respect to this clone: One end of the junction does not line up with germline, which may come from a read error. The gene calls are TRBV30 and TRBJ2-1; maybe TRBD2 (7 bases). This CDR3 is 11 amino acids long. Germline V gene lookup returns CDR1 GTSNPN and CDR2 SVGIG (reference sequence). The CDR3: CAWSEGGGPVF. The CDR3 coding sequence is TGTGCCTGGAGTGAAGGGGGGGGGCCGGTCTTC.

This CDR3 reads CAWSVGEVNSPLHF. CDR3 sequence (DNA): TGTGCCTGGAGTGTAGGGGAGGTAAATTCACCCCTCCACTTT. The chain is built from TRBV30 and TRBJ1-6; possibly TRBD1 for D (5 bases). The V end lost 0 bases, the J end lost 7 bases, and 10 bases lay between the germline ends. Germline assignment: CDR1 GTSNPN and CDR2 SVGIG (reference sequence). The length of the CDR3 is 14 residues. The full variable domain, completed using reference TRBV30 and TRBJ1-6, is SQTIHQWPATLVQPVGSPLSLECTVEGTSNPNLYWYRQAAGRGLQLLFYSVGIGQISSEVPQNLSASRPQDRQFILSSKKLLLSDSGFYLCAWSVGEVNSPLHFGNGTRLTVT.

The chain recombines TRBV19 with TRBJ2-1, with TRBD2 matching 10 bases. CDR3 size: 16 residues. The germline gives CDR1 LNHDA, CDR2 SQIVND (reference sequence). The trim removed 5 bases at V and 9 bases at J, leaving 13 bases unmatched. The CDR3 DNA reads TGTGCCAGTAGTTCCAAGCGGGGGGGATCTGACCGTGAGCAGTTCTTC. Translation: CASSSKRGGSDREQFF.

This sequence joins TRBV10-3 and TRBJ2-7; D may be TRBD2 (7 bases). The CDR3 has 18 amino acids. V was clipped by 4 bases and J by 3 bases, with 25 bases between them. CDR1 is ENHRY, CDR2 SYGVKD, per germline. The CDR3 bases are TGTGCCATCAGTGGGGAGGGTGTGGGGGGACGACAGGACTACGAGCAGTACGTC. It is translated as CAISGEGVGGRQDYEQYV.

This chain joins TRBV5-1 and TRBJ1-1, with 9 bases lining up with TRBD1. The V gene end was trimmed by 0 bases and the J gene end by 4 bases; junction bases not matched to a gene: 1. This CDR3 has 14 amino acids. Germline V lookup: CDR1 SGHRS, CDR2 YFSETQ. The DNA of the CDR3 is TGCGCCAGCAGCTTGGACAGGGGGCGCACTGAAGCTTTCTTT. This codes for CASSLDRGRTEAFF.